This is a list of T cell receptor beta chains from one sample in a study of T-cell reconstitution after alpha-beta-depleted transplantation in children. TCRdb called the PCR reads again in MiXCR, with one record for every CDR3 protein. The sample lists fewer than 750,000 distinct CDR3 sequences, 23% occurring once. Specimen: PBMCs, mostly from graft donor cells, collected 360 days after TCRalphabeta/CD19-depleted stem cell transplant. The receptors come from a boy under two years old who had a stem cell transplant for acute myeloid leukemia, so the T cells may come from the graft donor. CDR3s include the opening cysteine and the closing phenylalanine or tryptophan. Fields, in order: CDR3 protein, CDR3 DNA, clone size, D gene, CDR3 length, V gene, J gene. The D gene is left open where the match is weak. Rows may omit the clone size; those that give it use once, few, many or a size class.

CDR3: CSASIGGGVGPTDTQYF; DNA: TGCAGTGCTAGTATCGGGGGCGGGGTAGGGCCTACAGATACGCAGTATTTT; size: few; D: .; length: 17; V: TRBV20-1; J: TRBJ2-3
CDR3: CASSWAGGANTGELFF; DNA: TGTGCCAGCAGCTGGGCGGGGGGCGCGAACACCGGGGAGCTGTTTTTT; size: many; D: TRBD2; length: 16; V: TRBV7-3; J: TRBJ2-2
CDR3: CSARRLAGYTQYF; DNA: TGCAGTGCCAGGAGGCTAGCGGGATATACGCAGTATTTT; size: many; D: TRBD2; length: 13; V: TRBV20-1; J: TRBJ2-3
CDR3: CASSQDLDRGYLSTDTQYF; DNA: TGCGCCAGCAGCCAAGATCTGGACAGGGGGTACCTGAGCACAGATACGCAGTATTTT; size: few; D: TRBD1; length: 19; V: TRBV4-3; J: TRBJ2-3
CDR3: CSVEDRGRRTFAFF; DNA: TGCAGCGTTGAAGACAGGGGAAGGAGGACGTTCGCTTTCTTT; size: .; D: .; length: 14; V: TRBV29-1; J: TRBJ1-1
CDR3: CASSIQAGGSPLHF; DNA: TGTGCCAGCAGTATCCAGGCAGGGGGATCACCCCTCCACTTT; size: many; D: TRBD1; length: 14; V: TRBV12-3/TRBV12-4; J: TRBJ1-6
CDR3: CASSKTPRSSGEGKETQYF; DNA: TGTGCCAGCAGCAAAACCCCACGGTCGTCAGGGGAGGGGAAAGAGACCCAGTACTTC; size: few; D: .; length: 19; V: TRBV21-1; J: TRBJ2-5
CDR3: CSVGPSEETQYF; DNA: TGCAGCGTTGGGCCTTCCGAAGAGACCCAGTACTTC; size: many; D: .; length: 12; V: TRBV29-1; J: TRBJ2-5
CDR3: CASRPPGLMGRFTATNEKLFF; DNA: TGTGCCAGCAGGCCTCCCGGTCTGATGGGACGGTTTACAGCTACTAATGAAAAACTGTTTTTT; size: many; D: .; length: 21; V: TRBV6-2/TRBV6-3; J: TRBJ1-4
CDR3: CASSLVIGNTEAFF; DNA: TGTGCCAGCAGTTTAGTTATAGGGAACACTGAAGCTTTCTTT; size: many; D: .; length: 14; V: TRBV27; J: TRBJ1-1
CDR3: CASRPLISGGPDTQYF; DNA: TGTGCCAGCAGGCCACTAATTAGCGGGGGTCCAGATACGCAGTATTTT; size: few; D: TRBD2; length: 16; V: TRBV12-3/TRBV12-4; J: TRBJ2-3
CDR3: CRTGTGVDYGYTF; DNA: TGCAGAACCGGGACAGGGGTCGACTATGGCTACACCTTC; size: once; D: TRBD1; length: 13; V: TRBV20-1; J: TRBJ1-2
CDR3: CASSFSDNSPLHF; DNA: TGTGCCAGCAGTTTTTCGGATAATTCACCCCTCCACTTT; size: many; D: .; length: 13; V: TRBV12-3/TRBV12-4; J: TRBJ1-6
CDR3: CASSVGGGQSSYNEQFF; DNA: TGTGCCAGCAGCGTAGGCGGGGGGCAGAGCTCCTACAATGAGCAGTTCTTC; size: few; D: TRBD2; length: 17; V: TRBV9; J: TRBJ2-1
CDR3: CASSPRQGASNTGELFF; DNA: TGTGCCAGCAGTCCAAGACAGGGGGCTTCGAACACCGGGGAGCTGTTTTTT; size: few; D: TRBD1; length: 17; V: TRBV12-3/TRBV12-4; J: TRBJ2-2
CDR3: CTVGQGGVSEQFF; DNA: TGCACCGTAGGACAGGGTGGTGTCAGTGAGCAGTTCTTC; size: many; D: TRBD1; length: 13; V: TRBV29-1; J: TRBJ2-1
CDR3: CASRPEGTGPSYEQYF; DNA: TGTGCCAGCAGACCGGAGGGGACAGGGCCCTCCTACGAGCAGTACTTC; size: .; D: TRBD1; length: 16; V: TRBV12-3/TRBV12-4; J: TRBJ2-7
CDR3: CSARVGGPYTDTQYF; DNA: TGCAGTGCTAGAGTAGGGGGGCCTTACACAGATACGCAGTATTTT; size: .; D: .; length: 15; V: TRBV20-1; J: TRBJ2-3
CDR3: CASSYGRDEQYF; DNA: TGTGCCAGCAGTTATGGGAGGGACGAGCAGTACTTC; size: few; D: TRBD2; length: 12; V: TRBV6-5; J: TRBJ2-7
CDR3: CASSYFTSGASSQLEQFF; DNA: TGTGCCAGCAGTTACTTTACTTCGGGGGCCAGTTCCCAACTTGAGCAGTTCTTC; size: few; D: .; length: 18; V: TRBV6-5; J: TRBJ2-1
CDR3: CASTRLALSYNEQFF; DNA: TGTGCCAGCACCCGGCTAGCGCTTTCCTACAATGAGCAGTTCTTC; size: .; D: .; length: 15; V: TRBV28; J: TRBJ2-1
CDR3: CASSQRRQETQYF; DNA: TGTGCCAGCAGTCAGAGGCGCCAAGAGACCCAGTACTTC; size: .; D: .; length: 13; V: TRBV27; J: TRBJ2-5
CDR3: CASSLGTSKAF; DNA: TGTGCCAGCAGTTTGGGAACCTCTAAGGCCTTC; size: .; D: .; length: 11; V: TRBV12-3/TRBV12-4; J: TRBJ1-2
CDR3: CASSLGGGRRTFF; DNA: TGTGCCAGCAGCTTAGGGGGGGGTAGGAGGACGTTCTTC; size: few; D: TRBD2; length: 13; V: TRBV7-2; J: TRBJ2-1
CDR3: CASSTRVDNEQFF; DNA: TGTGCCAGCAGCACACGAGTAGACAATGAGCAGTTCTTC; size: .; D: .; length: 13; V: TRBV7-9; J: TRBJ2-1
CDR3: CATQVWGSSISGELFF; DNA: TGTGCCACCCAAGTATGGGGGTCCTCAATATCCGGGGAGCTGTTTTTT; size: many; D: .; length: 16; V: TRBV27; J: TRBJ2-2